Presented here are 16 T cell receptor beta chains from one specimen sequenced in a study of T cell responses to AZD1222 COVID-19 vaccine. Profiled with immunoSEQ multiplex PCR; TCRdb holds only in-frame clones, not every one. The sample shows more than 150,000 clones, around 94% of them seen only once. The starting material was peripheral blood, obtained 28 days after the second AZD1222 dose. Receptors originate from an adult who received the AZD1222 COVID-19 vaccine.

The chain recombines TRBV27 with TRBJ2-1, with D unresolved. Trimming stripped 11 bases from V and 0 bases from J, with 23 bases between. The CDR3 totals 17 residues. The germline V gene encodes CDR1 MNHEY and CDR2 SMNVEV (reference sequence). CDR3 bases: TGTGCCCGAGAAGAGCTTGGCCGGCGGTGCTCCTACAATGAGCAGTTCTTC. It codes for CAREELGRRCSYNEQFF.

CDR3 sequence: CASSEAWVGKDTQYF. CDR3 coding DNA: TGTGCCAGCAGTGAAGCTTGGGTCGGAAAGGATACGCAGTATTTT. V and J are TRBV2 and TRBJ2-3; D uncertain. V was cut by 0 bases and J by 6 bases, with 13 bases left in between. This CDR3 has 15 amino acids. Germline lookup yields CDR1 SNHLY and CDR2 FYNNEI.

This rearrangement joins TRBV19 to TRBJ2-2; 7 positions agree with TRBD1. The J segment lost 4 bases and the V segment lost 6 bases, leaving 20 bases of the junction unmatched. Germline V gene lookup returns CDR1 LNHDA and CDR2 SQIVND (reference sequence). This CDR3 has 19 residues. As DNA, the CDR3 is TGTGCCAGTAGCTACGCAACCAGCAGGGGGACCAGGGGCACCGGGGAGCTGTTTTTT. Translating gives CASSYATSRGTRGTGELFF.

V and J are TRBV28 and TRBJ2-4; unclear D gene. V was shortened by 8 bases and J by 2 bases, with 16 bases between the two germline ends. The length of the CDR3 is 15 residues. Germline CDR1 MDHEN, CDR2 SYDVKM. The CDR3 sequence: CASGRVGLSKNIQYF. The CDR3 coding sequence is TGTGCCAGCGGCCGAGTAGGTCTTTCCAAAAACATTCAGTACTTC.

This clone has just a few counts. This CDR3 is CASSLGQGNYGYTF. CDR3 coding DNA: TGTGCCAGCAGCTTAGGGCAGGGGAACTATGGCTACACCTTC. The J gene is TRBJ1-2, the V gene TRBV11-2; TRBD1 might be the D (6 bases). CDR3 length: 14 amino acids. V gave up 1 base and J gave up 2 bases, with 8 bases separating them. The germline CDR1 and CDR2 sequences are SGHAT and FQNNGV.

V is TRBV12-5 and J is TRBJ1-1, with D unresolved. CDR1 is LGHNT and CDR2 is FRNRAP in the germline V gene. The CDR3 covers 13 residues. Trimming shortened V by 7 bases and J by 1 base, and 10 bases separated the two germline ends. CDR3: CASALKRNTEAFF. In DNA, the CDR3 is TGTGCTAGTGCCCTAAAGCGGAACACTGAAGCTTTCTTT. Combining the CDR3 with reference TRBV12-5 and TRBJ1-1 gives the whole variable domain DARVTQTPRHKVTEMGQEVTMRCQPILGHNTVFWYRQTMMQGLELLAYFRNRAPLDDSGMPKDRFSAEMPDATLATLKIQPSEPRDSAVYFCASALKRNTEAFFGQGTRLTVV.

This clone was detected only once. This rearrangement joins TRBV29-1 to TRBJ1-4; D is ambiguous. From germline, CDR1 is SQVTM and CDR2 ANQGSEA. CDR3 length: 14 residues. Trimming cost V 6 bases and J 2 bases, with 13 bases left between them. Here the CDR3 reads CSVPLPGTNEKLFF. The DNA of the CDR3 is TGCAGCGTCCCACTCCCAGGCACTAATGAAAAACTGTTTTTT.

The gene calls are TRBV12-3 or TRBV12-4 and TRBJ1-2; 9 bases match TRBD1. The CDR3 has 13 amino acids. J was trimmed by 5 bases and V by 5 bases; bases with no gene match: 3. For the CDR3, the DNA is TGTGCCAGCAGTACCGGGACAGGGTATGGCTACACCTTC. Amino acids: CASSTGTGYGYTF.

This chain links TRBV27 with TRBJ1-6, with D possibly TRBD1 on 5 matching bases. Germline CDR1 MNHEY, CDR2 SMNVEV (reference sequence). This CDR3 region has 15 residues. The V end lost 0 bases, the J end lost 7 bases, and 10 bases lay between the germline ends. The CDR3 protein is CASSLSRPGNSPLHF. CDR3 DNA sequence: TGTGCCAGCAGTTTATCGCGGCCAGGGAATTCACCCCTCCACTTT.

The chain recombines TRBV3-1 (or the pseudogene TRBV3-2) with TRBJ2-3; possible D gene TRBD2, 5 bases. The CDR3 loop spans 16 amino acids. Germline assignment: CDR1 LGHDT and CDR2 YNNKEL (reference sequence). Trimming removed 2 bases from V and 4 bases from J, with 16 bases in between. CDR3 coding DNA: TGTGCCAGCAGCCAACCGGTCACTAGAGTTTCAGATACGCAGTATTTT. Translated, it gives CASSQPVTRVSDTQYF.

The chain employs TRBV4-3 and TRBJ2-1; 8 nucleotides match TRBD2. The J segment lost 6 bases and the V segment lost 1 base, leaving 11 bases of the junction unmatched. The CDR3 has 17 residues. Germline V CDR1 and CDR2: LGHNA, YSLEER. The CDR3 sequence: CASSQVPGGPVGNEQFF. CDR3 nucleotides: TGCGCCAGCAGCCAAGTCCCGGGGGGGCCGGTGGGCAATGAGCAGTTCTTC.

The chain has TRBV7-3 and TRBJ2-1, with TRBD2 matching over 9 bases. The CDR3 length is 16 residues. Per germline, CDR1 SGHTA and CDR2 FQGTGA. J was trimmed by 2 bases and V by 6 bases; bases with no gene match: 8. Here the CDR3 reads CASRSLAGSPYNEQFF. In DNA, the CDR3 is TGTGCCAGCAGGTCCCTAGCGGGGAGCCCCTACAATGAGCAGTTCTTC.

The chain has TRBV7-3 and TRBJ2-1; TRBD1 matches 9 bases. Trimming at V came to 5 bases and at J to 3 bases, leaving 5 bases not matched to a gene. Per germline, CDR1 SGHTA and CDR2 FQGTGA. The CDR3 has 15 residues. For the CDR3, the DNA is TGTGCCAGCAGCAAGGACAGGGGACACTACAATGAGCAGTTCTTC. It specifies CASSKDRGHYNEQFF.

The V gene is TRBV6-4, the J gene TRBJ1-5; TRBD1 matches at 7 bases. The CDR3 has 16 residues. With 6 bases clipped from V and 3 bases from J, the junction kept 11 bases outside the gene matches. Germline-derived CDR1 and CDR2 are MRHNA and SNTAGT. For the CDR3, the DNA is TGTGCCAGCAGCAAACTACAGGGGAGCTACAATCAGCCCCAGCATTTT. Its translation is CASSKLQGSYNQPQHF.

This clone was counted a single time. The chain couples TRBV2 to TRBJ1-3; D not certain. This CDR3 is built from 16 residues. Germline V gene data show CDR1 as SNHLY and CDR2 as FYNNEI. Trimming removed 4 bases at V and 0 bases at J, with 13 bases between. The CDR3 spells CASSGRVVISGNTIYF. The CDR3 DNA reads TGTGCCAGCAGTGGGAGGGTCGTCATCTCTGGAAACACCATATATTTT.

This clone was recorded once. Other DNA sequences from this sample encode an identical CDR3 as well. The chain has TRBV12-3 or TRBV12-4 and TRBJ1-5; no firm D call. The CDR3 spans 12 residues. The germline V and J ends were trimmed by 5 bases and 5 bases, with 7 bases remaining between them. The CDR3 DNA reads TGTGCCAGCAGTAGGGTACATCAGCCCCAGCATTTT. Residues: CASSRVHQPQHF.